These 16 T cell receptor beta chains were sequenced from one sample in a study of spatial heterogeneity in lung cancer. Their specific antigens are unknown. Time point given: sample taken at primary tumor resection. TCRdb passed the 5' RACE reads through MiXCR, listing each CDR3 protein once. The sample holds 13,000 or so distinct CDR3 sequences, about 5.4% seen once. Study findings and constraints: Intratumoral expanded alpha and beta TCR counts were found to track tumor mutation counts.

The sample here was lung tumor tissue, taken at surgery. Receptors were obtained from a female donor with early-stage non-small cell lung cancer.

This clonotype is judged medium-sized. V is TRBV11-2 and J is TRBJ2-5; maybe TRBD1 (6 bases). This CDR3 is 15 amino acids long. Germline CDR1 SGHAT, CDR2 FQNNGV. Trimming cost V 6 bases and J 2 bases, with 16 bases left between them. In DNA form, the CDR3 reads TGTGCCAGCAGGTTATCACGAGGGGGACAAGAGACCCAGTACTTC. It is translated as CASRLSRGGQETQYF. Combining the CDR3 with reference TRBV11-2 and TRBJ2-5 gives the whole variable domain EAGVAQSPRYKIIEKRQSVAFWCNPISGHATLYWYQQILGQGPKLLIQFQNNGVVDDSQLPKDRFSAERLKGVDSTLKIQPAKLEDSAVYLCASRLSRGGQETQYFGPGTRLLVL.

This clonotype is labeled as medium-sized. The chain couples TRBV19 to TRBJ1-2; 7 bases are shared with TRBD1. V lost 8 bases to trimming and J lost 4 bases; unmatched junction nucleotides: 13. CDR3 size: 15 residues. Germline CDR1 LNHDA, CDR2 SQIVND (reference sequence). CDR3 sequence reads: CASLTNSGTAYGYTF. CDR3 nucleotides: TGTGCCAGTTTAACAAATTCCGGGACAGCCTATGGCTACACCTTC. Using reference TRBV19 and TRBJ1-2 for the parts outside the CDR3, the full variable domain is DGGITQSPKYLFRKEGQNVTLSCEQNLNHDAMYWYRQDPGQGLRLIYYSQIVNDFQKGDIAEGYSVSREKKESFPLTVTSAQKNPTAFYLCASLTNSGTAYGYTFGSGTRLTVV.

This clonotype was seen at least ten times. V gene TRBV6-5 combines with J gene TRBJ2-1, with 8 bases aligning to TRBD1. The CDR3 consists of 20 residues. V dropped 5 bases and J dropped 4; count of bases not matched to a gene: 22. CDR1 and CDR2 from the germline V gene are MNHEY and SVGAGI. The CDR3 loop is CASSNAAGQGRPYGYNEQFF. The CDR3 DNA follows: TGTGCCAGCAGTAACGCGGCCGGACAGGGCCGCCCCTACGGTTACAATGAGCAGTTCTTC.

In its sample, this clonotype is medium-sized. The rearrangement links TRBV4-2 to TRBJ2-3; D gene unclear. CDR3 length: 15 residues. The germline V and J ends were trimmed by 2 bases and 2 bases, with 11 bases remaining between them. Germline V lookup: CDR1 LGHNA, CDR2 YNFKEQ. The CDR3 region is CASSQLSASTDTQYF. CDR3 DNA: TGTGCCAGCAGCCAATTGAGCGCGTCCACAGATACGCAGTATTTT.

Many counts were recorded for this clonotype. The gene calls are TRBV7-9 and TRBJ2-1; D is unclear. CDR1 and CDR2 (germline): SEHNR, FQNEAQ (reference sequence). V dropped 1 base and J dropped 8 bases, with 18 bases sitting between them. The length of the CDR3 is 16 residues. CDR3: CASSLVVLASTDEQFF. The CDR3 DNA reads as TGTGCCAGCAGCTTAGTCGTCCTCGCCTCTACTGATGAGCAGTTCTTC.

This clonotype was counted many times. V usage is TRBV28 and J usage is TRBJ2-5; no firm D call. This CDR3 comprises 13 residues. Germline V lookup: CDR1 MDHEN, CDR2 SYDVKM. The V and J ends lost 1 base and 8 bases respectively, with 11 bases between them. The CDR3 nucleotides read TGTGCCAGCAGTTTATCGGCTACGAGCACCCAGTACTTC. Its protein product is CASSLSATSTQYF.

The table lists this clonotype with many counts. The CDR3 sequence is CASSLSGLRNNYGYTF. The CDR3 bases are TGTGCCAGCAGCCTATCGGGGTTGAGGAATAACTATGGCTACACCTTC. The J gene is TRBJ1-2, the V gene TRBV11-2; D not resolved. CDR1 and CDR2 (germline): SGHAT, FQNNGV. The V and J ends lost 5 bases and 1 base respectively, with 17 bases between them. The CDR3 is made up of 16 amino acids.

This clonotype occurred many times. The CDR3 here is CASSLAQGGYTF. The CDR3 DNA reads TGTGCCAGCAGCTTGGCACAGGGAGGCTACACCTTC. The V and J genes are TRBV5-6 and TRBJ1-2; D is possibly TRBD1 (6 bases). Trimming stripped 0 bases from V and 8 bases from J, with 8 bases between. Per the germline V gene, CDR1 is SGHDT and CDR2 is YYEEEE. The CDR3 has 12 residues.

This clonotype is large in the sample. The genes are TRBV20-1 and TRBJ2-3; D perhaps matches TRBD1 (6 bases). Trimming removed 0 bases at V and 4 bases at J, with 17 bases between. The CDR3 has 16 residues. CDR1 is DFQATT, CDR2 SNEGSKA, per germline (reference sequence). In DNA form, the CDR3 reads TGCAGTGCTAGAGATTCGGGCAGGGGACCGTCAGATACGCAGTATTTT. This sequence encodes CSARDSGRGPSDTQYF.

This clonotype was recorded many times. This sequence joins TRBV9 and TRBJ2-7; the D is unclear. This CDR3 contains 14 residues. The V gene lost 0 bases and the J gene lost 7 bases, with 14 bases spanning the gap. Germline CDR1 and CDR2: SGDLS and YYNGEE. The CDR3 sequence: CASSVALGSAEQYF. The CDR3, as DNA: TGTGCCAGCAGCGTAGCTCTGGGTTCCGCGGAGCAGTACTTC.

This clonotype is judged medium-sized. Compared with germline, one end of the junction differs, possibly owing to a read error. The J gene is TRBJ2-1, the V gene TRBV7-7; D unclear. The CDR3 is 13 amino acids. The germline V gene encodes CDR1 SSHAT and CDR2 FNYEAQ (reference sequence). The CDR3 region has the DNA TGTGCTAGCAGCTTGGGGTTTGCCAGAGGGCAGTTCTTC. It specifies CASSLGFARGQFF. The whole variable domain, remainder taken from reference TRBV7-7 and TRBJ2-1, is GAGVSQSPRYKVTKRGQDVTLRCDPISSHATLYWYQQALGQGPEFLTYFNYEAQPDKSGLPSDRFSAERPEGSISTLTIQRTEQRDSAMYRCASSLGFARGQFFGPGTRLTVL.

In its sample, this clonotype was seen many times. The genes are TRBV28 and TRBJ1-2; D remains ambiguous. The CDR3 is 12 amino acids. Germline V CDR1 and CDR2: MDHEN, SYDVKM. The V end lost 6 bases, the J end lost 8 bases, and 13 bases lay between the germline ends. CDR3 region: CASREGRYGYTF. The CDR3 nucleotides read TGTGCCAGCAGGGAAGGGCGTTACGGCTACACCTTC.

Relative to its sample, this clonotype is medium-sized (0.01 to 0.1%). The genes are TRBV5-5 and TRBJ1-5; D call uncertain. Germline CDR1 and CDR2: SGHKS and YYEKEE (reference sequence). V was clipped by 0 bases and J by 4 bases, with 17 bases between them. The CDR3 is 17 residues long. CDR3 loop: CASSLAAPDRSNQPQHF. The CDR3 DNA reads TGTGCCAGCAGCTTGGCCGCTCCAGATAGGTCAAATCAGCCCCAGCATTTT.

This clonotype was observed many times. The chain is built from TRBV12-3 or TRBV12-4 and TRBJ2-5; D possibly uses TRBD1 or TRBD2 (6 bases each). V was trimmed by 4 bases and J by 4 bases, leaving 16 bases between them. This CDR3 is 15 amino acids long. CDR3 in amino acids: CASSSGHGGGETQYF. As DNA, the CDR3 is TGTGCCAGCAGTTCTGGACACGGGGGCGGAGAGACCCAGTACTTC.

This clonotype has ten or more counts. The chain has TRBV5-4 and TRBJ2-7; 13 bases are shared with TRBD2. This CDR3 is built from 15 residues. Trimming removed 4 bases from V and 4 bases from J; junction bases left unmatched: 5. Germline assignment: CDR1 SGHNT and CDR2 YYREEE (reference sequence). The CDR3 spells CASSPGLAGQYEQYF. Written as DNA, the CDR3 is TGTGCCAGCAGCCCGGGACTAGCGGGGCAGTACGAGCAGTACTTC.

This clonotype was observed at least ten times. The chain couples TRBV27 to TRBJ1-5; tentative D call: TRBD1 (6 bases). Germline values: CDR1 MNHEY, CDR2 SMNVEV (reference sequence). This CDR3 is 13 amino acids long. The V gene lost 10 bases and the J gene lost 2 bases, with 12 bases spanning the gap. This chain's CDR3 is CATGGGRNQPQHF. The CDR3 coding sequence is TGTGCCACCGGCGGGGGGCGCAATCAGCCCCAGCATTTT.